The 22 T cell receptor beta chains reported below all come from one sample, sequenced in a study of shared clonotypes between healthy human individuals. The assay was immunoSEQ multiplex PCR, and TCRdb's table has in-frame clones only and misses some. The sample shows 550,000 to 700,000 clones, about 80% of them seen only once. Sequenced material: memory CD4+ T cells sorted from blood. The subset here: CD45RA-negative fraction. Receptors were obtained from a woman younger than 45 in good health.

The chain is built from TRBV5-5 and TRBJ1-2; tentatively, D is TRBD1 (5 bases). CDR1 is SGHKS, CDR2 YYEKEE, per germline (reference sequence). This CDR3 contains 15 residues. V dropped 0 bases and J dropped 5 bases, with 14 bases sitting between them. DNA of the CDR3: TGTGCCAGCAGCTTGGCGCCTAGGGACTTTTATGGCTACACCTTC. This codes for CASSLAPRDFYGYTF.

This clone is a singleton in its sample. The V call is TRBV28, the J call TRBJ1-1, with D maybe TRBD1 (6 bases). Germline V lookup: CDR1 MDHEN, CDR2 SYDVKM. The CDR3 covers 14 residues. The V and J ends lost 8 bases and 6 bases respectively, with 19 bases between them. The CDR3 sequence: CASGLGGRISEAFF. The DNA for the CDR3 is TGTGCCAGCGGCCTTGGGGGCAGGATTTCTGAAGCTTTCTTT.

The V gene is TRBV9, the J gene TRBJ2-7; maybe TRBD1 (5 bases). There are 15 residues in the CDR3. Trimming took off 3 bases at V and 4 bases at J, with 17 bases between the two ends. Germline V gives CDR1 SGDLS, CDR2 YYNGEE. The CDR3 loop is CASSAGPSDGYEQYF. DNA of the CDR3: TGTGCCAGCAGCGCAGGGCCCTCAGATGGATACGAGCAGTACTTC.

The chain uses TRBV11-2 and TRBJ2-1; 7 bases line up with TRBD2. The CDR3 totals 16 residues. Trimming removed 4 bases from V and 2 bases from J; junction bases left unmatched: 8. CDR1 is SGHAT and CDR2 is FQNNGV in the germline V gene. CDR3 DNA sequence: TGTGCCAGCAGCTCGAATCCTAGCGGTACCTACAATGAGCAGTTCTTC. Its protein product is CASSSNPSGTYNEQFF.

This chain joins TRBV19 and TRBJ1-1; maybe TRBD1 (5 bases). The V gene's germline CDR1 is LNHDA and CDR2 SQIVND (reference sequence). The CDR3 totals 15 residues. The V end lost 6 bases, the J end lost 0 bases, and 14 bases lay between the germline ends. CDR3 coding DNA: TGTGCCAGTAGCTTACGCGGGACCATGAACACTGAAGCTTTCTTT. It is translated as CASSLRGTMNTEAFF.

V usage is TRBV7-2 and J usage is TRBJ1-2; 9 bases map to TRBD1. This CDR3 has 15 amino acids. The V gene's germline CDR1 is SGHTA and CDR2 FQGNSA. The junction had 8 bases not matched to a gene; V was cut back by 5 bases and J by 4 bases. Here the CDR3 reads CASSTDPTGGYGYTF. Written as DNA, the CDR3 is TGTGCCAGCAGCACCGACCCGACAGGGGGCTATGGCTACACCTTC. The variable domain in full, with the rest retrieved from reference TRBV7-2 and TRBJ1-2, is GAGVSQSPSNKVTEKGKDVELRCDPISGHTALYWYRQSLGQGLEFLIYFQGNSAPDKSGLPSDRFSAERTGGSVSTLTIQRTQQEDSAVYLCASSTDPTGGYGYTFGSGTRLTVV.

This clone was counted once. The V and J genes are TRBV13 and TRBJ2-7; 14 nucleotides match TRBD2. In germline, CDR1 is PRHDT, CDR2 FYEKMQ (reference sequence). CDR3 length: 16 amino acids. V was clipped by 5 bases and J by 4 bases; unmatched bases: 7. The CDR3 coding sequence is TGTGCCAGCAGCCTCACGGGACTAGCGGGAGTGTACGAGCAGTACTTC. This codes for CASSLTGLAGVYEQYF.

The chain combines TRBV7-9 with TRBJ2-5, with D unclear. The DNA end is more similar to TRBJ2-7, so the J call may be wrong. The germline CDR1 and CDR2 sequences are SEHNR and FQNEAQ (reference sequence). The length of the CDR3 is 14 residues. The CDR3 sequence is CASSLVFGPYEQYF. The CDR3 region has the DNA TGTGCCAGCAGCTTAGTGTTCGGTCCCTACGAGCAGTACTTC.

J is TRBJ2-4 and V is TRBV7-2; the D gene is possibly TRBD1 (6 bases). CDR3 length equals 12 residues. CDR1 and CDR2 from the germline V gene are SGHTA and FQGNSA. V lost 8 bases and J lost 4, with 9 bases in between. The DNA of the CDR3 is TGTGCCAGCGGCCAGGGGAAAAACATTCAGTACTTC. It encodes CASGQGKNIQYF.

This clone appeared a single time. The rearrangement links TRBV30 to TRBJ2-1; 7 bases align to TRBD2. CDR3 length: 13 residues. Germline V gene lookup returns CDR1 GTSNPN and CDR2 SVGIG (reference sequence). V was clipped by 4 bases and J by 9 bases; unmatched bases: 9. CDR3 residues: CAWKWGGEGEQFF. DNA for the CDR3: TGTGCCTGGAAGTGGGGGGGAGAGGGTGAGCAGTTCTTC.

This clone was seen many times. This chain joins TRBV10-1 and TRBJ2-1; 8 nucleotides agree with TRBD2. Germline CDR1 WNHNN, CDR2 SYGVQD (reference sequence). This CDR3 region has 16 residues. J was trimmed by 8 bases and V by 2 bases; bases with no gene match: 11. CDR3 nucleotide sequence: TGCGCCAGCAGTGAGGCGGTAGCGGGATCGTTGGATGAGCAGTTCTTC. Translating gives CASSEAVAGSLDEQFF.

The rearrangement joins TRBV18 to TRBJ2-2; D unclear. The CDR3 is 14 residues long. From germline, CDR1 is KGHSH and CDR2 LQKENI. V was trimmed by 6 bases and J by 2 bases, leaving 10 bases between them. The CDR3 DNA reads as TGTGCCAGCTCTCAGATGGGCAACACCGGGGAGCTGTTTTTT. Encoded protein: CASSQMGNTGELFF.

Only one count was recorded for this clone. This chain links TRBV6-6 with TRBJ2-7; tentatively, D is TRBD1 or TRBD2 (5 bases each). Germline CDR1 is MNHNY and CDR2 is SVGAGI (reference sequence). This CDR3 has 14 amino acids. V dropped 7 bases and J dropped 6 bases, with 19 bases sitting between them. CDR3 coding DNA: TGTGCCAGCAACTCGGGACCGCCGATCCTCGAGCAGTACTTC. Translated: CASNSGPPILEQYF.

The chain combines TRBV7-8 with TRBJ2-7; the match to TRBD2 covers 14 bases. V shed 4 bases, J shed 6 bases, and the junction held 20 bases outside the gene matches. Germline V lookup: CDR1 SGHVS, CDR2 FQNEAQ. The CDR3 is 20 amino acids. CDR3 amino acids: CASSSRKGLAGVLSSGEQYF. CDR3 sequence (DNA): TGTGCCAGCAGCTCCCGAAAGGGACTAGCGGGAGTTCTCAGCAGCGGCGAGCAGTACTTC.

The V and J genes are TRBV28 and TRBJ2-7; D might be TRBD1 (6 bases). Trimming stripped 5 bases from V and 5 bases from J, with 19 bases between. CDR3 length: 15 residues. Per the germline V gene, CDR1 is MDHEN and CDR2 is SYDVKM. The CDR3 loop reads CASSRTLGAIHEQYF. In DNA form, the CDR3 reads TGTGCCAGCAGTCGAACTCTGGGGGCGATCCACGAGCAGTACTTC.

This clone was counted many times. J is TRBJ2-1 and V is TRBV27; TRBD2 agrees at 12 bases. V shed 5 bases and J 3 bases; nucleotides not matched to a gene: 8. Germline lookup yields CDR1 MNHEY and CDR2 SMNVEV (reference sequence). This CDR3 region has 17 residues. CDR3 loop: CASSPLGLAGNYNEQFF. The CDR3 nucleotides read TGTGCCAGCAGTCCTCTCGGACTAGCGGGGAACTACAATGAGCAGTTCTTC.

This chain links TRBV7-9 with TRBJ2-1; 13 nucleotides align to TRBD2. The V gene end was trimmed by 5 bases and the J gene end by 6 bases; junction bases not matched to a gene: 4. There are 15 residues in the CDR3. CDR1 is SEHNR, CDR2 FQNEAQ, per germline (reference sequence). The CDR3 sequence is CASSRGTSGTNEQFF. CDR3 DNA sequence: TGTGCCAGCAGCCGAGGGACTAGCGGGACCAATGAGCAGTTCTTC.

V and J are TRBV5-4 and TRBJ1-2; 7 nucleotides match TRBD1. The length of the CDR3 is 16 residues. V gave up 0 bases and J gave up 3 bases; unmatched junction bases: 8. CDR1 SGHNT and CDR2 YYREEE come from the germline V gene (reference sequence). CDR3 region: CASSLGPQGKDYGYTF. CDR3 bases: TGTGCCAGCAGCTTGGGTCCACAGGGGAAGGACTATGGCTACACCTTC.

CDR3 residues: CASSSTTTGATTEAFF. The CDR3 nucleotides are TGTGCCAGCAGCTCAACAACCACAGGGGCAACCACTGAAGCTTTCTTT. The chain is built from TRBV11-3 and TRBJ1-1, with 7 bases aligning to TRBD1. V dropped 4 bases and J dropped 4; count of bases not matched to a gene: 12. Germline CDR1 reads SGHNT; CDR2 reads YENEEA. The CDR3 sequence is 16 residues long.

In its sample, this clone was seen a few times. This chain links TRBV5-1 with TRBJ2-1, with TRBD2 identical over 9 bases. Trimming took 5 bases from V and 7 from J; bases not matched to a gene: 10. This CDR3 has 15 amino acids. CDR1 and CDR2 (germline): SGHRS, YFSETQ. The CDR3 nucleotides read TGCGCCAGCAGATCAAGCGGGAGGACGATAAATGAGCAGTTCTTC. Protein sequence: CASRSSGRTINEQFF. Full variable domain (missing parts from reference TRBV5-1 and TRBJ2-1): KAGVTQTPRYLIKTRGQQVTLSCSPISGHRSVSWYQQTPGQGLQFLFEYFSETQRNKGNFPGRFSGRQFSNSRSEMNVSTLELGDSALYLCASRSSGRTINEQFFGPGTRLTVL.

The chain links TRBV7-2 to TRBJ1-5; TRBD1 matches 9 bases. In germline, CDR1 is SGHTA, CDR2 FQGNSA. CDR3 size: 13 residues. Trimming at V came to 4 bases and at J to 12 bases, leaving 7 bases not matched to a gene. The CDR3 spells CASSSGQGNDQHF. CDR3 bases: TGTGCCAGCAGCTCCGGACAGGGGAACGACCAGCATTTT.

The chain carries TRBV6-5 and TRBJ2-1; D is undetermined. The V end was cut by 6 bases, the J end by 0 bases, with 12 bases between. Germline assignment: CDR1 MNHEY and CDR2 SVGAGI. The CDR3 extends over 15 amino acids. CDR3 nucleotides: TGTGCCAGCAGGGGTCTGGGTACCTCCTACAATGAGCAGTTCTTC. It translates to CASRGLGTSYNEQFF.